This entry is about one T cell receptor beta chain. V was clipped by 5 bases and J by 0 bases, with 8 bases between them. The CDR3 runs 14 residues. Looked up from germline, CDR1 is MNHEY and CDR2 is SMNVEV (reference sequence). The data derive from a study of blood T cell repertoires in COVID-19. Study-wide background: COVID-19 samples, acute and convalescent, were from the United States, Italy and Spain.

Data came from immunoSEQ multiplex PCR; TCRdb stores just in-frame clones and leaves some out. The table has roughly 94,000 clones, 70% to 85% seen once. The source material was peripheral blood. The chain links TRBV27 to TRBJ1-5; D call uncertain. The clonotype was recovered from a man aged 60 to 69 with acute or convalescent COVID-19. The CDR3 DNA reads as TGTGCCAGCAGTAGACATTATAGCAATCAGCCCCAGCATTTT. Translation: CASSRHYSNQPQHF.